The following is a T cell receptor (beta chain) sequence with its context. Assay: immunoSEQ multiplex PCR; the TCRdb copy retains only in-frame clones and omits some. The sample gives about 98,000 clones, approximately 90% of which show up once; under 0.55% is in the top ten. Germline trimming cut 4 bases from V and 6 bases from J; bases unmatched to any gene: 3. CDR1 and CDR2 from the germline V gene are SGDLS and YYNGEE. This CDR3 region has 12 residues. The record originates from a study of OX40 agonist ivuxolimab in advanced cancers. The timepoints at which blood was sampled were baseline, cycle 4 day 1, and cycle 7 day 1.

This TCR derives from an adult with an advanced solid tumor such as melanoma, head and neck, liver or kidney cancer. The input for sequencing was CD4+ or CD8+ T cells sorted from blood, taken in a trial of the OX40 agonist ivuxolimab. The gene calls are TRBV9 and TRBJ1-2, with 7 nucleotides matching TRBD1. This CDR3 is CASSYQGDGYTF. The CDR3 region has the DNA TGTGCCAGCAGCTATCAGGGGGATGGCTACACCTTC.